This passage covers 8 T cell receptor beta chains from one sample sequenced in a study of T-cell memory formation after mild COVID-19. Via MiXCR, TCRdb re-called the 5' RACE reads, giving one row per CDR3 protein. This table has around 390,000 distinct CDR3 sequences, around a sixth appearing once. The material sequenced was PBMCs or a T cell subset sorted from them (not recorded which). Source of these receptors: a man between 18 and 29 years old who had mild COVID-19 (a few samples of this study predate the infection). Cell type and time point are not known.

The V and J genes are TRBV5-5 and TRBJ2-5; TRBD2 matches 7 bases. With 6 bases clipped from V and 1 base from J, the junction kept 12 bases outside the gene matches. CDR1 and CDR2 (germline): SGHKS, YYEKEE (reference sequence). The CDR3 sequence is 16 residues long. The CDR3 region has the DNA TGTGCCAGCAACCCTCTGGGAGGGGCATTCCAAGAGACCCAGTACTTC. Residues: CASNPLGGAFQETQYF.

J is TRBJ1-6 and V is TRBV6-5; the D is unclear. The CDR3 spans 12 residues. V dropped 5 bases and J dropped 3 bases, with 2 bases sitting between them. Per the germline V gene, CDR1 is MNHEY and CDR2 is SVGAGI. This CDR3 is CASSIYNSPLHF. The CDR3 DNA follows: TGTGCCAGCAGTATCTATAATTCACCCCTCCACTTT.

This clonotype was recorded only once. The V gene is TRBV27, the J gene TRBJ2-1, with 9 nucleotides matching TRBD2. The CDR3 spans 12 residues. Per the germline V gene, CDR1 is MNHEY and CDR2 is SMNVEV (reference sequence). The ends lost 3 bases at V and 14 bases at J; junction bases unmatched: 5. The CDR3 region is CASSFLAGQEFF. CDR3 nucleotides: TGTGCCAGCAGTTTCCTAGCGGGGCAAGAGTTCTTC.

The chain joins TRBV27 to TRBJ2-7; D could derive from TRBD1 or TRBD2 (5 bases each). Trimming took 4 bases from V and 4 from J, leaving 11 bases between them. Germline-derived CDR1 and CDR2 are MNHEY and SMNVEV (reference sequence). The CDR3 has 13 residues. CDR3 amino acids: CASSYRDRYEQYF. In DNA, the CDR3 is TGTGCCAGCAGTTACCGGGACCGATACGAGCAGTACTTC.

The chain has TRBV20-1 and TRBJ1-1; 8 nucleotides agree with TRBD1. Germline values: CDR1 DFQATT, CDR2 SNEGSKA (reference sequence). The junction had 12 bases not matched to a gene; V was cut back by 6 bases and J by 6 bases. The CDR3 totals 14 residues. The CDR3 nucleotides are TGCAGTGCCCTTAACGGACAGGGAGGAGCTGAAGCTTTCTTT. Amino acid sequence: CSALNGQGGAEAFF.

In this sample, this clonotype turned up a few times. The genes are TRBV6-5 and TRBJ1-6; no firm D call. The CDR3 spans 14 residues. V was clipped by 3 bases and J by 5 bases, with 8 bases between them. Germline values: CDR1 MNHEY, CDR2 SVGAGI. CDR3 sequence reads: CASSYREDNSPLHF. CDR3 sequence (DNA): TGTGCCAGCAGTTATAGGGAGGATAATTCACCCCTCCACTTT.

This clonotype was counted between two and nine times. The J gene is TRBJ2-7, the V gene TRBV29-1; 10 nucleotides agree with TRBD1. Germline CDR1 and CDR2: SQVTM and ANQGSEA. There are 14 residues in the CDR3. The J segment lost 1 base and the V segment lost 6 bases, leaving 6 bases of the junction unmatched. CDR3 in DNA: TGCAGCGTGGGTGGGGACAGGGGATCCTACGAGCAGTACTTC. Protein: CSVGGDRGSYEQYF.

CDR3 DNA sequence: TGTGCCAGCAGGATGACTTACGAGCAGTACTTC. Its protein product is CASRMTYEQYF. The rearrangement links TRBV6-1 to TRBJ2-7; D gene uncertain. Trimming pared 6 bases from V and 4 bases from J, leaving 7 bases between. Germline values: CDR1 MNHNS, CDR2 SASEGT. The CDR3 is made up of 11 amino acids.